The present T cell receptor (beta chain) was sequenced within a study of CD4 T cells in relation to SARS-CoV-2 and coronaviruses. Unexposed donor CD4+ T cells date from about 2010-2019, before the COVID-19 pandemic. Here immunoSEQ multiplex PCR was the method, and the copy in TCRdb shows in-frame clones only, minus some. The table records around 69,000 clones, over 90% of them present only once. The count of this clone is one. The antigen is undetermined. The CDR3 is 12 residues long. The V end was cut by 3 bases, the J end by 2 bases, with 4 bases between. Germline CDR1 reads LGHDT; CDR2 reads YNNKEL (reference sequence). General observations from the study: Roughly three fifths of donors had memory CD4+ clonotypes crossrecognizing SARS-CoV-2 and common cold coronavirus spike. SARS-CoV-2-driven expansion was significantly weaker in crossreactive than monoreactive clones. This crossreactivity analysis covered spike protein alone, no other viral proteins.

The sequence derives from a human donor in good health. Source material: naive CD4+ T cells from PBMCs. Subset defined: naive CD4+ T cells isolated by negative enrichment. The chain links TRBV3-1 (or the pseudogene TRBV3-2) to TRBJ2-5, with D unclear. For the CDR3, the DNA is TGTGCCAGCAGCCACATTCAAGAGACCCAGTACTTC. It codes for CASSHIQETQYF.